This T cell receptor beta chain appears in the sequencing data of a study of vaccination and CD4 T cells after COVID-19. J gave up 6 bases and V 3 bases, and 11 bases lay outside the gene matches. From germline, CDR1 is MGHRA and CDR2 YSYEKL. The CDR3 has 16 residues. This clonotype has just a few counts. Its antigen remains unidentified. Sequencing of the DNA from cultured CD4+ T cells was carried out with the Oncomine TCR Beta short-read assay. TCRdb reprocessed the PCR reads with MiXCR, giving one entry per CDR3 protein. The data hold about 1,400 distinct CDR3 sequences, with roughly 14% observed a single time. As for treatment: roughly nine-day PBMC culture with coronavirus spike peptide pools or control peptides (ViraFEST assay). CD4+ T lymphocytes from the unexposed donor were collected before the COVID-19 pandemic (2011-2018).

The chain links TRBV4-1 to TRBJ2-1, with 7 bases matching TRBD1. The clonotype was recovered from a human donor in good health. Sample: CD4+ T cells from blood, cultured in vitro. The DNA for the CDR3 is TGCGCCAGCAGCCACCCCTCACAGGGGCGAAGCAATGAGCAGTTCTTC. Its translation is CASSHPSQGRSNEQFF.